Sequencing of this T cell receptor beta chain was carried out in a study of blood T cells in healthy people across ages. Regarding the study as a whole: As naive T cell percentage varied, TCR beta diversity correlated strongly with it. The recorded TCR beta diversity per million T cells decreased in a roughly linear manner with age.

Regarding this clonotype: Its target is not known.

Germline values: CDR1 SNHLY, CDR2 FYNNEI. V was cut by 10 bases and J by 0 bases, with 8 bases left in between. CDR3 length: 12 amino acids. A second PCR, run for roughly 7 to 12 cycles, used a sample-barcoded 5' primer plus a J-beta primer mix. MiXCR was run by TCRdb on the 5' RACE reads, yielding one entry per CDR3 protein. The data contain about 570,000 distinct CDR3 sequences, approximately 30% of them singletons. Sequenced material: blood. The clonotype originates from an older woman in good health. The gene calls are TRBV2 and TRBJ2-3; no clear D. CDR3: CATGTSTDTQYF. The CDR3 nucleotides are TGTGCCACCGGTACTAGCACAGATACGCAGTATTTT.